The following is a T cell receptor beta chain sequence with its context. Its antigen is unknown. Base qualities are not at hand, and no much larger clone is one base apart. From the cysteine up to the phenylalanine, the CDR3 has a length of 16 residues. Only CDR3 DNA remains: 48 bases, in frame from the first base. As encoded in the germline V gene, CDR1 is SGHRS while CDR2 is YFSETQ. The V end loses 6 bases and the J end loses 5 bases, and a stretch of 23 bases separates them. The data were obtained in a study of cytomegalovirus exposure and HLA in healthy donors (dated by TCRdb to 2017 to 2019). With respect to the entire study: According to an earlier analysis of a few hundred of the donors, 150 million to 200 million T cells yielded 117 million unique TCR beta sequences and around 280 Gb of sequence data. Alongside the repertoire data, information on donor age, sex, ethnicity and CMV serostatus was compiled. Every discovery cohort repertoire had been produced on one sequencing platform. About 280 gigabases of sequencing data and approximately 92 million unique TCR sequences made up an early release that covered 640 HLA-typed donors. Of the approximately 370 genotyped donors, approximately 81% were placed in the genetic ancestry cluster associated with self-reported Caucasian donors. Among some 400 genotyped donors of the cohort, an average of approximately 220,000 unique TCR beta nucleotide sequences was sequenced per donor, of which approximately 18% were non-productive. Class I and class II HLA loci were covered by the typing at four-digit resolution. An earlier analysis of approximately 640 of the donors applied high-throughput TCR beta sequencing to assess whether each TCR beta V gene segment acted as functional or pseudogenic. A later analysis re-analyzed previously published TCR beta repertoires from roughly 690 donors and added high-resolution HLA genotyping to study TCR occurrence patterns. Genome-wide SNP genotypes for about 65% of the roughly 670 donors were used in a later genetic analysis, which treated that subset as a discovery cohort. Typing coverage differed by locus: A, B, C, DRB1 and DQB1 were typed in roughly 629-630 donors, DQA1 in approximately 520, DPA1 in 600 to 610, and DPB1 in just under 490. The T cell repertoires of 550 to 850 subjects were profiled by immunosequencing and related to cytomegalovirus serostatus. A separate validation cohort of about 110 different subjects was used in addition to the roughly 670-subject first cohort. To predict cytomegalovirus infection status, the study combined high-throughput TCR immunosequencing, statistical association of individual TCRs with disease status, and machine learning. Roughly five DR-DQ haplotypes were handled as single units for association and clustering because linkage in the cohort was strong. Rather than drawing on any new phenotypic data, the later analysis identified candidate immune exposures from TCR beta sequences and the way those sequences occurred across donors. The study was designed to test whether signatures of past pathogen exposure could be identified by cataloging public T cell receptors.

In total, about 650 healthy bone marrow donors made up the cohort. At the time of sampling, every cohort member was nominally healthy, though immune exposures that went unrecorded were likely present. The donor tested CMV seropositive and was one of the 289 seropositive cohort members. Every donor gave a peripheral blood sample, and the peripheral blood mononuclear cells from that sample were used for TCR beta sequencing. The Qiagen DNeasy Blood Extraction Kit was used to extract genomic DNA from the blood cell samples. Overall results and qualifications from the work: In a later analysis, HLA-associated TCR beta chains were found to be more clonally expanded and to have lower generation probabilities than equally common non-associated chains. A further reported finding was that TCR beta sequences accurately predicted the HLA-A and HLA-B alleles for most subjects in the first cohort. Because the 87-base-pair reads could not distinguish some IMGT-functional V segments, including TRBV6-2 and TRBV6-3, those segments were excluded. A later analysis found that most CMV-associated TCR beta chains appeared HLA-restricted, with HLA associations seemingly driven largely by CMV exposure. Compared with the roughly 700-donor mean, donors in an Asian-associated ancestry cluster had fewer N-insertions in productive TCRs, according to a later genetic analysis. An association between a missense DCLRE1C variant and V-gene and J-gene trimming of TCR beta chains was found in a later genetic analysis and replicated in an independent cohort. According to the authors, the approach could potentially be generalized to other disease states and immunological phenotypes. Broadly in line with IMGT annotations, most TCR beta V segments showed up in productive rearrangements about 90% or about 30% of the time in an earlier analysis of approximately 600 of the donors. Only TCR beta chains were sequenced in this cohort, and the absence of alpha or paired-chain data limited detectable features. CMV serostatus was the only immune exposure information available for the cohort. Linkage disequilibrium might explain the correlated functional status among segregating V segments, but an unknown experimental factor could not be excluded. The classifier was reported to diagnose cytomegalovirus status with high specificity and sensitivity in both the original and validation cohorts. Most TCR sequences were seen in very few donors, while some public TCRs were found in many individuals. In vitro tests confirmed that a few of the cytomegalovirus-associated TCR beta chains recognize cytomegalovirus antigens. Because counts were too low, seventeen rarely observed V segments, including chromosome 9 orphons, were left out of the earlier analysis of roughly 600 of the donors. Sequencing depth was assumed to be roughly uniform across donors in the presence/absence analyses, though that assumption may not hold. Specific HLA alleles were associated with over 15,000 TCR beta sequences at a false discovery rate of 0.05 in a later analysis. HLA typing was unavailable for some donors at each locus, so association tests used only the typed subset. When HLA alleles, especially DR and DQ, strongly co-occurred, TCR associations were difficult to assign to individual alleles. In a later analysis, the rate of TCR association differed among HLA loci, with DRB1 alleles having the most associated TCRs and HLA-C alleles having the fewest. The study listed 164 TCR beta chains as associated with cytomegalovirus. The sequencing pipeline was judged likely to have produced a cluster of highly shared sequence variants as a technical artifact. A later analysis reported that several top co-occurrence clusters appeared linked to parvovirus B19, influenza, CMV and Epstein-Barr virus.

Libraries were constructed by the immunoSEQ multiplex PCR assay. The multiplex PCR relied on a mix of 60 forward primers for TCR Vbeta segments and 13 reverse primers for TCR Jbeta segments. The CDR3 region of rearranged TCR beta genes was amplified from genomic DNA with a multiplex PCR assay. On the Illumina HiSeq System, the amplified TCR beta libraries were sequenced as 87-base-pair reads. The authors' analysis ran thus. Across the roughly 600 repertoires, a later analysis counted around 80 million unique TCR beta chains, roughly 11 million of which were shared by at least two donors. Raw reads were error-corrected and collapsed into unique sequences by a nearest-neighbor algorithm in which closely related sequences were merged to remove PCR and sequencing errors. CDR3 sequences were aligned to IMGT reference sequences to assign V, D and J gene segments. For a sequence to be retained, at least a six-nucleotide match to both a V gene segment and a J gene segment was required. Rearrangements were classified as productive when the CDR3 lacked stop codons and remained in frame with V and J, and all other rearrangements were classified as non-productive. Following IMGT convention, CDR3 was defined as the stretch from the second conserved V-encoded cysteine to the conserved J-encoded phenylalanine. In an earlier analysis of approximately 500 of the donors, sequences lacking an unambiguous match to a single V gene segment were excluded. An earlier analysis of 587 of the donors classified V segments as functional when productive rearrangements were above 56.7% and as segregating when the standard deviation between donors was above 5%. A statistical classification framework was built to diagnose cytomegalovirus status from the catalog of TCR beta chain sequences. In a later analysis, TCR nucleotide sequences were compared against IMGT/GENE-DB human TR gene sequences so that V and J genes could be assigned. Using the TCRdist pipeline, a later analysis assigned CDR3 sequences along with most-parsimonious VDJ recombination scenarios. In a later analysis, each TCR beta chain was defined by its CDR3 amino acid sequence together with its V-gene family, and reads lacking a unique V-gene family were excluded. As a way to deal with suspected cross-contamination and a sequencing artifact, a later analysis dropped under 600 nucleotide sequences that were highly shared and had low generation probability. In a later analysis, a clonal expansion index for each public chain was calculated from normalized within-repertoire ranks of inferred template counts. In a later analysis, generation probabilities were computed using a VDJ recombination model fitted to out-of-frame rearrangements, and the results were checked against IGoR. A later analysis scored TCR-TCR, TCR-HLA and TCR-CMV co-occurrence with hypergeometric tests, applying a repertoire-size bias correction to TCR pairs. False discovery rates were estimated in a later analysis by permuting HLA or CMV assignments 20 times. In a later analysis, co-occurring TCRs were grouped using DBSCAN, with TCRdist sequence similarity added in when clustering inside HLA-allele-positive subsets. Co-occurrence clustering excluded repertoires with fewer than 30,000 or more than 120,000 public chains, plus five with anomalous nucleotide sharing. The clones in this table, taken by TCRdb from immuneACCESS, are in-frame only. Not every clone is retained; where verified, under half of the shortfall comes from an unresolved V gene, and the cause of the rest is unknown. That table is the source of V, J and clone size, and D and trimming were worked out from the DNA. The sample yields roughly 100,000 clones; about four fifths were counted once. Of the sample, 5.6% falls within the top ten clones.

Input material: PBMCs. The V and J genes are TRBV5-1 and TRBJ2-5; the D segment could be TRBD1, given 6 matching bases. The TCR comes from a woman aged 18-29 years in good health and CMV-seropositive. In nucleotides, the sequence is TGCGCCAGCACTGACAGGAATTCTGGGTCTCTCGAGACCCAGTACTTC. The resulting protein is CASTDRNSGSLETQYF.